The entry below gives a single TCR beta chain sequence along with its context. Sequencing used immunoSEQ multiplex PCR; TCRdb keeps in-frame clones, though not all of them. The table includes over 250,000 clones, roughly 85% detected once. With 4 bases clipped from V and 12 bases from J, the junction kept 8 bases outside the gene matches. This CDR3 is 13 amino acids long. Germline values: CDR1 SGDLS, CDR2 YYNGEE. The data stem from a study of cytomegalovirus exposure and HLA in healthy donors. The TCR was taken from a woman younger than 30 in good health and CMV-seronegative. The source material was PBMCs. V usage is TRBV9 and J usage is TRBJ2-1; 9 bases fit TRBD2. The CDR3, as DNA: TGTGCCAGCAGCCTTAGCGGGAGTAGGGTGCAGTTCTTC. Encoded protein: CASSLSGSRVQFF. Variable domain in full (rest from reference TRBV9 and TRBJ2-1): DSGVTQTPKHLITATGQRVTLRCSPRSGDLSVYWYQQSLDQGLQFLIQYYNGEERAKGNILERFSAQQFPDLHSELNLSSLELGDSALYFCASSLSGSRVQFFGPGTRLTVL.